A selection of T cell receptor beta chains follows, all from one sample in a study of CD4 T cells in relation to SARS-CoV-2 and coronaviruses. The repertoire was sequenced with immunoSEQ multiplex PCR; TCRdb's copy has only in-frame clones and lacks some. Found here are about 59,000 clones, 75% to 90% of them singletons; the top ten hold around 1.5%. The specimen sequenced was memory CD4+ T cells from PBMCs. The receptor set was obtained from a human donor in good health. CDR3s include the opening cysteine and the closing phenylalanine or tryptophan. The D gene is left open where the match is weak. Clone sizes are given selectively: once, few, many, or a class where the clone is expanded.

j_call,v_call,clone_size,d_call,cdr3_aa,cdr3_nt
TRBJ1-5,TRBV2,once,.,CASRDHLRGRNQPQHF,TGTGCCAGCAGGGACCACCTGCGGGGACGCAATCAGCCCCAGCATTTT
TRBJ2-3,TRBV12-3/TRBV12-4,.,.,CASSLGSTDTQYF,TGTGCCAGCAGTTTAGGAAGCACAGATACGCAGTATTTT
TRBJ1-1,TRBV7-2,.,.,CASPKQPNTEAFF,TGTGCCAGCCCCAAGCAGCCGAACACTGAAGCTTTCTTT
TRBJ2-7,TRBV9,.,.,CASSVAESRGEQYF,TGTGCCAGCAGCGTAGCTGAAAGTAGGGGGGAGCAGTACTTC
TRBJ2-3,TRBV7-2,.,.,CASSPQWRAGTQYF,TGTGCCAGCAGCCCTCAATGGAGAGCGGGTACGCAGTATTTT
TRBJ2-1,TRBV24-1,.,TRBD2,CATSDGARLAGNNEQFF,TGTGCCACCAGTGATGGCGCGAGGCTAGCGGGTAACAATGAGCAGTTCTTC
TRBJ2-6,TRBV5-1,.,.,CASSLTPGTGANVLTF,TGCGCCAGCAGCTTGACCCCTGGGACTGGGGCCAACGTCCTGACTTTC
TRBJ2-5,TRBV11-2,.,.,CASSAGWTDQETQYF,TGTGCCAGCAGCGCGGGTTGGACGGACCAAGAGACCCAGTACTTC
TRBJ2-1,TRBV30,.,TRBD2,CAWRAQKGSGRAYNEQFF,TGTGCCTGGAGGGCCCAAAAGGGGAGCGGGAGGGCCTACAATGAGCAGTTCTTC
TRBJ2-4,TRBV7-3,.,.,CASSFKGQNIQYF,TGTGCCAGCAGCTTTAAGGGACAAAACATTCAGTACTTC
TRBJ1-2,TRBV5-1,.,.,CASSQTFTRSAYTF,TGCGCCAGCAGCCAGACCTTCACACGGTCGGCCTACACCTTC
TRBJ2-1,TRBV19,once,.,CASSSFMGEQFF,TGTGCCAGTAGTAGTTTCATGGGGGAGCAGTTCTTC
TRBJ2-1,TRBV5-1,.,TRBD2,CASRGGVDHEQFF,TGCGCCAGCAGGGGGGGGGTAGACCATGAGCAGTTCTTC
TRBJ1-1,TRBV4-2,.,.,CASSQKQYGSTEAFF,TGTGCCAGCAGCCAGAAACAGTACGGGTCCACTGAAGCTTTCTTT
TRBJ1-2,TRBV5-1,.,TRBD1,CASRRDPTGTDGYTF,TGCGCCAGCAGGAGGGACCCGACAGGGACTGATGGCTACACCTTC
TRBJ1-5,TRBV28,.,.,CASSFPQSNQPQHF,TGTGCCAGCAGTTTTCCACAGAGCAATCAGCCCCAGCATTTT
TRBJ2-1,TRBV12-3/TRBV12-4,.,.,CASSYDRNEQFF,TGTGCCAGCAGTTATGACCGGAATGAGCAGTTCTTC
TRBJ2-7,TRBV28,.,TRBD1,CASSRLGQDYEQYF,TGTGCCAGCAGTCGATTGGGACAGGACTACGAGCAGTACTTC
TRBJ2-5,TRBV15,.,.,CATTPGGTGQETQYF,TGTGCCACCACCCCAGGGGGGACGGGTCAAGAGACCCAGTACTTC
TRBJ1-4,TRBV6-5,once,.,CASRSSGALNEKLFF,TGTGCCAGCAGATCGTCAGGGGCCCTTAATGAAAAACTGTTTTTT
TRBJ2-5,TRBV9,.,TRBD1,CASTKTGTEQETQYF,TGTGCCAGCACAAAGACAGGGACCGAACAAGAGACCCAGTACTTC
TRBJ2-1,TRBV28,few,.,CASSWGGAEQFF,TGTGCCAGCAGTTGGGGCGGGGCTGAGCAGTTCTTC
TRBJ2-7,TRBV30,.,.,CAWSLVHEQYF,TGTGCCTGGAGTCTCGTGCACGAGCAGTACTTC
TRBJ2-1,TRBV5-6,.,TRBD2,CASSFRVGTSINEQFF,TGTGCCAGCAGCTTCAGGGTTGGGACTAGCATTAATGAGCAGTTCTTC
TRBJ2-7,TRBV14,.,TRBD2,CASSRPTSGRGEQYF,TGTGCCAGCAGTCGACCAACTAGCGGGAGGGGCGAGCAGTACTTC
TRBJ2-5,TRBV19,.,.,CASSPPHQGMETQYF,TGTGCCAGTAGTCCACCCCACCAGGGAATGGAGACCCAGTACTTC
TRBJ1-4,TRBV28,.,.,CASSSVQGRDEKLFF,TGTGCCAGCAGCTCGGTCCAGGGGCGCGATGAAAAACTGTTTTTT
TRBJ2-7,TRBV19,.,.,CASSPGTGYEQYF,TGTGCCAGTAGCCCGGGGACCGGCTACGAGCAGTACTTC
TRBJ2-1,TRBV18,.,.,CASSGNEQFF,TGTGCCAGCTCGGGCAATGAGCAGTTCTTC
TRBJ2-7,TRBV20-1,once,.,CSASLVYEQYF,TGCAGTGCTAGTCTGGTATACGAGCAGTACTTC
TRBJ2-1,TRBV6-4,.,.,CASSITRESYNEQFF,TGTGCCAGCAGTATTACCCGGGAGTCCTACAATGAGCAGTTCTTC
TRBJ2-5,TRBV27,.,TRBD1,CASSFRSTGGQETQYF,TGTGCCAGCAGTTTCCGCTCGACAGGGGGACAAGAGACCCAGTACTTC
TRBJ2-3,TRBV15,.,.,CATSRDSAKDTQYF,TGTGCCACCAGCAGAGATTCGGCGAAAGATACGCAGTATTTT
TRBJ1-6,TRBV5-1,.,.,CASSLATANSPLHF,TGCGCCAGCAGCTTGGCTACGGCGAATTCACCCCTCCACTTT
TRBJ1-6,TRBV28,.,.,CASSAPSPLHF,TGTGCCAGCAGTGCACCTTCACCCCTCCACTTT
TRBJ1-2,TRBV28,.,.,CASSSNYGYTF,TGTGCCAGCAGTAGTAACTATGGCTACACCTTC
TRBJ2-7,TRBV9,.,.,CASSVGPETGSYEQYF,TGTGCCAGCAGCGTAGGCCCGGAGACTGGGTCCTACGAGCAGTACTTC
TRBJ1-1,TRBV7-8,.,.,CASSPTRASGTEAFF,TGTGCCAGCAGCCCGACGAGGGCGTCTGGCACTGAAGCTTTCTTT
TRBJ2-5,TRBV7-3,.,TRBD2,CASSSAGGRRETQYF,TGTGCCAGCAGCTCCGCCGGCGGGAGAAGGGAGACCCAGTACTTC
TRBJ1-2,TRBV25-1,.,.,CKGLGYGYTF,TGTAAGGGTCTGGGCTATGGCTACACCTTC
TRBJ1-1,TRBV20-1,.,.,CSATVSTEAFF,TGCAGTGCCACAGTCAGCACTGAAGCTTTCTTT
TRBJ2-3,TRBV4-1,.,.,CASSRRSGGEASGSTDTQYF,TGCGCCAGCAGCCGACGGTCAGGGGGCGAGGCTAGCGGGAGCACAGATACGCAGTATTTT
TRBJ2-3,TRBV19,.,TRBD2,CASSQTSGSMDTQYF,TGTGCCAGTAGTCAGACTAGCGGGAGCATGGATACGCAGTATTTT
TRBJ2-2,TRBV5-4,.,TRBD1,CASSKWTGGTGELFF,TGTGCCAGCAGCAAATGGACAGGGGGAACCGGGGAGCTGTTTTTT
TRBJ2-5,TRBV19,.,TRBD2,CASSKAGDREGETQYF,TGTGCCAGTAGTAAAGCGGGAGATCGAGAGGGGGAGACCCAGTACTTC
TRBJ2-7,TRBV10-2,.,.,CASSPQTSSSYEQYF,TGCGCCAGCAGTCCCCAGACATCGAGCTCCTACGAGCAGTACTTC
TRBJ2-1,TRBV28,.,.,CASIRGTHSEQFF,TGTGCCAGCATACGTGGGACACACTCGGAGCAGTTCTTC
TRBJ1-2,TRBV7-2,.,TRBD1,CASSFPGQGIYGYTF,TGTGCCAGCAGCTTCCCGGGACAGGGCATCTATGGCTACACCTTC
TRBJ2-2,TRBV10-1,.,.,CASSGTGTANTGELFF,TGCGCCAGCAGTGGAACCGGGACCGCGAACACCGGGGAGCTGTTTTTT
TRBJ2-3,TRBV19,once,.,CASSRWGGTDTQYF,TGTGCCAGTAGTCGATGGGGCGGCACAGATACGCAGTATTTT
TRBJ1-5,TRBV28,.,.,CASSFESRGRNQPQHF,TGTGCCAGCAGTTTTGAGTCGAGGGGACGAAATCAGCCCCAGCATTTT
TRBJ2-1,TRBV7-3,.,.,CASSLNSWTENNEQFF,TGTGCCAGCAGCTTAAATTCATGGACAGAGAACAATGAGCAGTTCTTC
TRBJ2-7,TRBV24-1,.,.,CATSDLRGSSYEQYF,TGTGCCACCAGTGATTTGAGGGGGAGCTCCTACGAGCAGTACTTC